The entry below gives a single T cell receptor (beta chain) sequence along with its context. The data are from a study of cytotoxic CD8 clonotypes in ibrutinib-treated CLL. The wider study: Of a cohort that held around 11 relapsed/refractory and over 14 treatment-naive patients, roughly 18 were IGHV unmutated. Samples averaged roughly 280,000 productive templates and more than 85,000 productive rearrangements.

The data were produced by immunoSEQ multiplex PCR, yet TCRdb's version contains in-frame clones alone and is incomplete. The table lists 200,000 to 250,000 clones, about three quarters of them singletons. Germline V gives CDR1 SGHTA, CDR2 FQGNSA. Unmatched junction bases numbered 9, after V lost 5 bases and J lost 3 bases. The CDR3 covers 15 residues. The source material was PBMCs, sampled after 12 months of ibrutinib treatment. The TCR comes from a human donor with chronic lymphocytic leukemia. This rearrangement joins TRBV7-2 to TRBJ2-7; the match to TRBD1 covers 8 bases. CDR3 sequence: CASSKRTGSGYEQYF. The CDR3 coding sequence is TGTGCCAGCAGCAAAAGGACAGGGTCGGGCTACGAGCAGTACTTC.